This T cell receptor beta chain is drawn from a study of blood T cell repertoires in COVID-19. Source study methods: It was from reference gene primer amplification that nucleated cell counts were estimated. This table comes from immunoSEQ multiplex PCR, and its TCRdb copy is limited to in-frame clones, with some not included. The V and J calls and the clone size are those of that table, but D and trimming were determined from the DNA. The sample includes around 300,000 clones, 75% to 90% of them seen just once. This CDR3 contains 14 residues. The germline V gene encodes CDR1 SGHNT and CDR2 YYREEE (reference sequence). Trimming shortened V by 4 bases and J by 7 bases, and 12 bases separated the two germline ends.

This sequence originates from a man aged 45-65 years with acute or convalescent COVID-19. Specimen: peripheral blood. J is TRBJ1-6 and V is TRBV5-4; tentatively, D is TRBD1 (6 bases). The CDR3 loop reads CASSQDRQNSPLHF. The CDR3 coding sequence is TGTGCCAGCAGCCAGGACAGACAAAATTCACCCCTCCACTTT.